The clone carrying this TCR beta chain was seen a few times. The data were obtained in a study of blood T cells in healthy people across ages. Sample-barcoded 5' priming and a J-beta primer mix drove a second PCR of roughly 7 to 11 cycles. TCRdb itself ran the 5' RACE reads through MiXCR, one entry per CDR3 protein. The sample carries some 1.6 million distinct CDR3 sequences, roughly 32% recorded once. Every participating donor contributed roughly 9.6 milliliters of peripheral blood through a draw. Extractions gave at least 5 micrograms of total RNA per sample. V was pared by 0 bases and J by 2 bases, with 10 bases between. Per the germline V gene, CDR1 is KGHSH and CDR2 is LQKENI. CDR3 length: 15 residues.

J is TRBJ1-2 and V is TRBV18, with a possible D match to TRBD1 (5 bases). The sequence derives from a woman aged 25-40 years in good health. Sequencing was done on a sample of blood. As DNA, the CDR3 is TGTGCCAGCTCACCACCCTCCAGGGAGAACTATGGCTACACCTTC. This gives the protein CASSPPSRENYGYTF.